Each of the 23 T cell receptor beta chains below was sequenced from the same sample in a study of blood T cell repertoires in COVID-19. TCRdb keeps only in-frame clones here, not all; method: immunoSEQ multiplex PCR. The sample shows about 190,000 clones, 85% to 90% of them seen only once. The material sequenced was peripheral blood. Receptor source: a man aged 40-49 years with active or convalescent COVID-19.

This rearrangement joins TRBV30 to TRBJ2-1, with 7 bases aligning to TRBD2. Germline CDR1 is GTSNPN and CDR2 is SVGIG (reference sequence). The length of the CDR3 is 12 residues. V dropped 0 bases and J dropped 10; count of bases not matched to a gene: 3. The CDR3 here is CAWSVLALEQFF. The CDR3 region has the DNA TGTGCCTGGAGTGTACTAGCGTTGGAGCAGTTCTTC.

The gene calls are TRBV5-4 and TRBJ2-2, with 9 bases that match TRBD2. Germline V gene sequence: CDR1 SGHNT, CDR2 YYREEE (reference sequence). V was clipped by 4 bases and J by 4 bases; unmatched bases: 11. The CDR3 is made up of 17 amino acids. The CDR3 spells CASSLGAAGGGTGELFF. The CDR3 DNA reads TGTGCCAGCAGCCTTGGGGCGGCGGGGGGGGGCACCGGGGAGCTGTTTTTT. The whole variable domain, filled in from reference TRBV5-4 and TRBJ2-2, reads ETGVTQSPTHLIKTRGQQVTLRCSSQSGHNTVSWYQQALGQGPQFIFQYYREEENGRGNFPPRFSGLQFPNYSSELNVNALELDDSALYLCASSLGAAGGGTGELFFGEGSRLTVL.

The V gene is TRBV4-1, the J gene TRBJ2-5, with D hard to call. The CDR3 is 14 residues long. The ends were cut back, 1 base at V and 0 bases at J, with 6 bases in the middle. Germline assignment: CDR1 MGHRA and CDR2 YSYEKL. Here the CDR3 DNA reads TGCGCCAGCAGCCAAGCGTCGTACCAAGAGACCCAGTACTTC. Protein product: CASSQASYQETQYF.

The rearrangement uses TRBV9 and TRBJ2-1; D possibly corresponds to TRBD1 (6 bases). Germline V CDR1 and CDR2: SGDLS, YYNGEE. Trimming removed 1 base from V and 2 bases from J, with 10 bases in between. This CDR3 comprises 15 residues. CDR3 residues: CASSVYQGTYNEQFF. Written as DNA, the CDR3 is TGTGCCAGCAGCGTATATCAGGGGACCTACAATGAGCAGTTCTTC.

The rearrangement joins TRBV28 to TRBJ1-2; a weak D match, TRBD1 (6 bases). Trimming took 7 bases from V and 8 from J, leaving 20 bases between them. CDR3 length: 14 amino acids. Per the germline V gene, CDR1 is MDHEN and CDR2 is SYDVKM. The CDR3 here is CASTLAGADRGYTF. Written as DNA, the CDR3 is TGTGCCAGCACCTTGGCGGGGGCCGATCGGGGCTACACCTTC.

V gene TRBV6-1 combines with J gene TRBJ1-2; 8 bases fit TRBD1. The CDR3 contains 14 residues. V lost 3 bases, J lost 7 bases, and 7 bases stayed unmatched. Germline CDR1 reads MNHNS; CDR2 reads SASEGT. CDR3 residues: CASSEDRAIGGYTF. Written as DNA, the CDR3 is TGTGCCAGCAGTGAGGACAGGGCAATCGGTGGCTACACCTTC.

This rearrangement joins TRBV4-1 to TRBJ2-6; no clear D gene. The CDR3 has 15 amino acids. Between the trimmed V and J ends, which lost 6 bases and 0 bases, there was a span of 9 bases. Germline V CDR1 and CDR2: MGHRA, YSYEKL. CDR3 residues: CASRKQSSGANVLTF. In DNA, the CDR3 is TGCGCCAGCAGAAAACAGAGCTCTGGGGCCAACGTCCTGACTTTC.

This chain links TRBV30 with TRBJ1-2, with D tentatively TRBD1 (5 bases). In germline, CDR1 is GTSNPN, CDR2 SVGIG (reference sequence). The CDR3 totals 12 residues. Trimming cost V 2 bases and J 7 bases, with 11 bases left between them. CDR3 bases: TGTGCCTGGAGTCCCCAGGGAGGTGGCTACACCTTC. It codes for CAWSPQGGGYTF.

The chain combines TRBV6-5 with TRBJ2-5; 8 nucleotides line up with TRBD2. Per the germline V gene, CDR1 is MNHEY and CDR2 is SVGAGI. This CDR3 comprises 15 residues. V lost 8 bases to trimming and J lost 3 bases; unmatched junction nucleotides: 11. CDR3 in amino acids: CASGRGGRLEETQYF. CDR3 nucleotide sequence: TGTGCCAGCGGACGCGGGGGGCGACTGGAAGAGACCCAGTACTTC.

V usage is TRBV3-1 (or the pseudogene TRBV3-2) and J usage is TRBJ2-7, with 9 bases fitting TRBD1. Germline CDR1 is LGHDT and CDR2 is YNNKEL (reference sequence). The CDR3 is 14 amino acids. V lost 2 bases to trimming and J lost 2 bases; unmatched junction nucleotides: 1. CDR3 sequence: CASSQNRGPYEQYF. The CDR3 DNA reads TGTGCCAGCAGCCAAAACAGGGGGCCCTACGAGCAGTACTTC.

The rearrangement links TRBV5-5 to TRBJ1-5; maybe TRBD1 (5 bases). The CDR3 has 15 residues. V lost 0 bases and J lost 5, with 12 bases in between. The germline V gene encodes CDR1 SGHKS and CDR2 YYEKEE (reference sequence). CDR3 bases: TGTGCCAGCAGCTTGGGGGGCCGGGGGGATCAGCCCCAGCATTTT. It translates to CASSLGGRGDQPQHF.

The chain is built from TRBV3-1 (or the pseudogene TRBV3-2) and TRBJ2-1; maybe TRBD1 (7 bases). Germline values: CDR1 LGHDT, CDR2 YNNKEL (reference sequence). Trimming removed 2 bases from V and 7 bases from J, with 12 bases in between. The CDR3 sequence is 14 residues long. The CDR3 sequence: CASSQPTGRNEQFF. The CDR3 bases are TGTGCCAGCAGCCAACCGACAGGGAGGAATGAGCAGTTCTTC.

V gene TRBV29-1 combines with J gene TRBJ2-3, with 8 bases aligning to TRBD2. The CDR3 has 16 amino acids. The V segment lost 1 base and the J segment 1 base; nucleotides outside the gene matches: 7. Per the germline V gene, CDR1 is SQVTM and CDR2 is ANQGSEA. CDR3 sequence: CSVEVAGGAGTDTQYF. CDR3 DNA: TGCAGCGTTGAAGTTGCCGGGGGGGCCGGCACAGATACGCAGTATTTT.

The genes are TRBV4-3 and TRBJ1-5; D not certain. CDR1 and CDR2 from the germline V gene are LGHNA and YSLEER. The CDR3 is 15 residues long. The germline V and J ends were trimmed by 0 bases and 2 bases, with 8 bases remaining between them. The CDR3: CASSQDWQGNQPQHF. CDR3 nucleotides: TGCGCCAGCAGCCAAGATTGGCAGGGCAATCAGCCCCAGCATTTT.

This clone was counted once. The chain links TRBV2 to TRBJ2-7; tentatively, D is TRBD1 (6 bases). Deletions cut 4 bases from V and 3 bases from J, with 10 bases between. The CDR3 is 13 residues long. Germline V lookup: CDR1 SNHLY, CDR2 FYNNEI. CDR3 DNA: TGTGCCAGCAGTGGGGGGACACTCTACGAGCAGTACTTC. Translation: CASSGGTLYEQYF.

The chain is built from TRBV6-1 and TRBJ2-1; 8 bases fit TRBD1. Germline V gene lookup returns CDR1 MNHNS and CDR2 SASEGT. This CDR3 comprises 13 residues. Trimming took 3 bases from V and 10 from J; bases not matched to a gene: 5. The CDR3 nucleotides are TGTGCCAGCAGTGACAGGGGGCTTGGAGAGCAGTTCTTC. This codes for CASSDRGLGEQFF.

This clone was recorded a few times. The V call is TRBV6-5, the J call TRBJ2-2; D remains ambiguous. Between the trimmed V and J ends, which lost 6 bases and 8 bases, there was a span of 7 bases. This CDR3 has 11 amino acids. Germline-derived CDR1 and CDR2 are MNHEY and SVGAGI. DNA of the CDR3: TGTGCCAGCAGCCCGGGTGGGGAGCTGTTTTTT. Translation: CASSPGGELFF.

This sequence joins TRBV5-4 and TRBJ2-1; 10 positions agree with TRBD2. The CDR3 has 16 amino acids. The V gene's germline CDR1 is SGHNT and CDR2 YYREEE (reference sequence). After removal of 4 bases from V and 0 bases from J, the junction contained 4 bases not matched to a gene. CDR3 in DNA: TGTGCCAGCAGCCAGCGGGGGGGGAGCTCCTACAATGAGCAGTTCTTC. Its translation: CASSQRGGSSYNEQFF.

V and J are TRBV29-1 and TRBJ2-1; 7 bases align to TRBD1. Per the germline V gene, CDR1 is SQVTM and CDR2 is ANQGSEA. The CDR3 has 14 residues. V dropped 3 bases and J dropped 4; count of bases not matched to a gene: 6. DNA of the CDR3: TGCAGCGTTGATTCGGGACAGTTTTACAATGAGCAGTTCTTC. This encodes CSVDSGQFYNEQFF.

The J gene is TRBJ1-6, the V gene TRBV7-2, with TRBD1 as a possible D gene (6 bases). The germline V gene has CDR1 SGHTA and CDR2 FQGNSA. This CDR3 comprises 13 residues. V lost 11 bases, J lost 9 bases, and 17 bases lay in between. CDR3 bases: TGTGCCTCAAACCCGACAGGTGGTTCACCCCTCCACTTT. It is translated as CASNPTGGSPLHF. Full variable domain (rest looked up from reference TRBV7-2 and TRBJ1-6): GAGVSQSPSNKVTEKGKDVELRCDPISGHTALYWYRQSLGQGLEFLIYFQGNSAPDKSGLPSDRFSAERTGGSVSTLTIQRTQQEDSAVYLCASNPTGGSPLHFGNGTRLTVT.

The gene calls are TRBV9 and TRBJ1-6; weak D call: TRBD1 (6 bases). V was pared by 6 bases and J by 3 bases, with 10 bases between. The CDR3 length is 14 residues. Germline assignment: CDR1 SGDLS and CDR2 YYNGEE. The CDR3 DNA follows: TGTGCCAGCACCAGGACAGACTATAATTCACCCCTCCACTTT. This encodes CASTRTDYNSPLHF.

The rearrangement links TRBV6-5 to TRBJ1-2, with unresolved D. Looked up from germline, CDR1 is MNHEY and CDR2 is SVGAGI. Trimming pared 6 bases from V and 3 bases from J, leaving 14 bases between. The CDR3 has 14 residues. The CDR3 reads CASRPSGLDYGYTF. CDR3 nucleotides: TGTGCCAGCAGGCCCAGCGGGTTAGACTATGGCTACACCTTC.

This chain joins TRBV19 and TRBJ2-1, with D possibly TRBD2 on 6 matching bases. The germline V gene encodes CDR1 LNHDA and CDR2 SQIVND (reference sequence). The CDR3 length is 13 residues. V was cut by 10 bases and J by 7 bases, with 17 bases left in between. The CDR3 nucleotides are TGTGCCACCAAACCATGGGCGGGGAATGAGCAGTTCTTC. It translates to CATKPWAGNEQFF.